Shown below are 15 T cell receptor beta chains from a single sample sequenced in a study of vaccination effects on CD4 cells after COVID-19. These receptors have no known antigen. Antigen-specific CD4+ T cell clonotypes were called by their expansion after viral peptide-pool culture in ViraFEST. Following an approximately 10-day culture, CD4+ T cells were purified. Two-dose BNT162b2 or mRNA-1273 vaccination was given to participants. This table comes from immunoSEQ multiplex PCR, and its TCRdb copy is limited to in-frame clones, with some not included. This sample has around 24,000 clones, with under 80% found just once. The specimen was CD4+ T cells from PBMCs cultured with HCoV-NL63 spike peptides, collected after COVID-19 vaccination. The receptors were gathered from a human donor who received a COVID-19 vaccine.

The chain employs TRBV13 and TRBJ1-1; a weak D match, TRBD1 (5 bases). Germline V gene lookup returns CDR1 PRHDT and CDR2 FYEKMQ (reference sequence). This CDR3 region has 15 residues. Trimming took off 6 bases at V and 3 bases at J, with 17 bases between the two ends. Here the CDR3 DNA reads TGTGCCAGCAGGCGCCGGGCAGGGAAGGACACTGAAGCTTTCTTT. Encoded protein: CASRRRAGKDTEAFF.

The J gene is TRBJ1-1, the V gene TRBV9; D unclear. With 0 bases removed from V and 4 bases from J, the gap between germline ends came to 7 bases. This CDR3 spans 13 amino acids. Per germline, CDR1 SGDLS and CDR2 YYNGEE. CDR3 region: CASSVVEGTEAFF. The CDR3 DNA sequence: TGTGCCAGCAGCGTAGTTGAGGGCACTGAAGCTTTCTTT.

The table lists this clone with a few counts. The J gene is TRBJ2-7, the V gene TRBV6-5, with TRBD1 matching over 7 bases. CDR1 MNHEY and CDR2 SVGAGI come from the germline V gene. V shed 4 bases and J 2 bases; nucleotides not matched to a gene: 5. The CDR3 consists of 14 residues. The CDR3 region is CASSSWDSPYEQYF. In DNA, the CDR3 is TGTGCCAGCAGTTCGTGGGACAGCCCCTACGAGCAGTACTTC.

The chain employs TRBV9 and TRBJ2-1, with TRBD1 matching 8 bases. This CDR3 spans 15 amino acids. J was trimmed by 3 bases and V by 0 bases; bases with no gene match: 2. Germline CDR1 reads SGDLS; CDR2 reads YYNGEE. CDR3 residues: CASSVAGGYYNEQFF. The CDR3 region has the DNA TGTGCCAGCAGCGTAGCAGGGGGCTACTACAATGAGCAGTTCTTC.

The V call is TRBV15, the J call TRBJ2-5, with D possibly matching TRBD1 (6 bases). Per germline, CDR1 LNHNV and CDR2 YYDKDF (reference sequence). The length of the CDR3 is 13 residues. Deletions cut 2 bases from V and 2 bases from J, with 6 bases between. In DNA form, the CDR3 reads TGTGCCACCAGCAGAACAGGGCAAGAGACCCAGTACTTC. It specifies CATSRTGQETQYF.

The chain has TRBV30 and TRBJ2-5; D unresolved. V was clipped by 3 bases and J by 1 base, with 18 bases between them. CDR1 GTSNPN and CDR2 SVGIG come from the germline V gene (reference sequence). The CDR3 is made up of 16 amino acids. In DNA, the CDR3 is TGTGCCTGGAGCCGATTTTTAGGACCACTCCAAGAGACCCAGTACTTC. This codes for CAWSRFLGPLQETQYF.

The chain carries TRBV7-9 and TRBJ2-7; D is tentatively TRBD1 or TRBD2 (5 bases each). V dropped 3 bases and J dropped 6 bases, with 9 bases sitting between them. The CDR3 totals 12 residues. Germline CDR1 SEHNR, CDR2 FQNEAQ (reference sequence). CDR3 loop: CASSFGGPEQYF. CDR3 nucleotides: TGTGCCAGCAGCTTTGGGGGACCCGAGCAGTACTTC. The full variable domain, completed using reference TRBV7-9 and TRBJ2-7, is DTGVSQNPRHKITKRGQNVTFRCDPISEHNRLYWYRQTLGQGPEFLTYFQNEAQLEKSRLLSDRFSAERPKGSFSTLEIQRTEQGDSAMYLCASSFGGPEQYFGPGTRLTVT.

The table lists this clone with a few counts. The chain couples TRBV6-5 to TRBJ1-5; D remains ambiguous. Germline assignment: CDR1 MNHEY and CDR2 SVGAGI. The V and J ends lost 4 bases and 4 bases respectively, with 8 bases between them. The CDR3 is made up of 13 amino acids. The CDR3 DNA sequence: TGTGCCAGCAGTTTTGCAAATAATCAGCCCCAGCATTTT. It is translated as CASSFANNQPQHF.

This clone was observed a single time. V usage is TRBV10-3 and J usage is TRBJ2-1; D remains unclear. CDR1 ENHRY and CDR2 SYGVKD come from the germline V gene. The germline V and J ends were trimmed by 4 bases and 5 bases, with 9 bases remaining between them. The CDR3 runs to 13 residues. The CDR3 loop is CAISGTNNNEQFF. The CDR3 DNA reads as TGTGCCATCAGTGGTACGAATAACAATGAGCAGTTCTTC.

The V gene is TRBV7-2, the J gene TRBJ2-5; the match to TRBD1 covers 8 bases. The germline gives CDR1 SGHTA, CDR2 FQGNSA. The length of the CDR3 is 14 residues. The junction had 3 bases not matched to a gene; V was cut back by 1 base and J by 5 bases. CDR3 amino acids: CASSLGTGKETQYF. The CDR3 nucleotides are TGTGCCAGCAGCTTAGGGACAGGGAAGGAGACCCAGTACTTC. The full variable domain, rest sourced from reference TRBV7-2 and TRBJ2-5, is GAGVSQSPSNKVTEKGKDVELRCDPISGHTALYWYRQSLGQGLEFLIYFQGNSAPDKSGLPSDRFSAERTGGSVSTLTIQRTQQEDSAVYLCASSLGTGKETQYFGPGTRLLVL.

The CDR3 region is CASSESGRQNTEAFF. The CDR3 DNA sequence: TGCGCCAGCAGTGAGTCCGGCAGGCAGAACACTGAAGCTTTCTTT. The rearrangement joins TRBV10-2 to TRBJ1-1; D is unclear. CDR1 is WSHSY and CDR2 is SAAADI in the germline V gene. V lost 0 bases and J lost 1, with 9 bases in between. The CDR3 is 15 residues long.

This chain links TRBV30 with TRBJ1-4, with D perhaps matching TRBD1 (6 bases). Germline CDR1 GTSNPN, CDR2 SVGIG (reference sequence). CDR3 size: 14 residues. CDR3 region: CATTGSATNEKLFF. The CDR3 region has the DNA TGTGCGACAACAGGGTCTGCAACTAATGAAAAACTGTTTTTT.

This chain uses TRBV24-1 with TRBJ2-1, with TRBD1 identical over 10 bases. Trimming removed 3 bases from V and 5 bases from J; junction bases left unmatched: 6. The CDR3 is made up of 16 amino acids. Germline CDR1 KGHDR, CDR2 SFDVKD. The CDR3 bases are TGTGCCACCAGTGATCCGACAGGGGGCGCAAACAATGAGCAGTTCTTC. Translated: CATSDPTGGANNEQFF.

The gene calls are TRBV9 and TRBJ1-2; 9 positions agree with TRBD1. The V segment lost 3 bases and the J segment 6 bases; nucleotides outside the gene matches: 0. The CDR3 sequence is 12 residues long. The germline gives CDR1 SGDLS, CDR2 YYNGEE. CDR3 protein: CASSGDRDGYTF. CDR3 DNA: TGTGCCAGCAGCGGGGACAGGGATGGCTACACCTTC.

The chain combines TRBV6-6 with TRBJ2-3; D possibly matches TRBD1 or TRBD2 (5 bases each). From germline, CDR1 is MNHNY and CDR2 SVGAGI (reference sequence). This CDR3 has 16 residues. V lost 2 bases, J lost 0 bases, and 12 bases lay in between. The CDR3 protein is CASSYGQGASTDTQYF. The CDR3 nucleotides read TGTGCCAGCAGTTACGGGCAGGGAGCTAGCACAGATACGCAGTATTTT.